This T cell receptor beta chain was retrieved from a study of cytomegalovirus exposure and HLA in healthy donors. Study-level findings and limits: Immune exposure information available was restricted to CMV serostatus. Later work showed greater clonal expansion in HLA-associated TCR beta chains than in equally common others. High sensitivity and specificity were reportedly achieved when the classifier diagnosed cytomegalovirus status.

Although they were nominally healthy when sampled, donors likely had unrecorded immune exposures. The germline V gene has CDR1 SGHRS and CDR2 YFSETQ. CDR3 length: 14 residues. Deletions cut 0 bases from V and 2 bases from J, with 7 bases between. PCR employed 60 Vbeta and 13 Jbeta primers. Clones were sequenced by immunoSEQ multiplex PCR, and TCRdb holds only the in-frame ones, with some missing. The table lists some 70,000 clones, approximately 80% of them singletons. To note about this clone: Its specificity is unknown.

J is TRBJ2-3 and V is TRBV5-1; D is unclear. Source material: PBMCs. This clonotype was obtained from a human donor in good health. CDR3 nucleotide sequence: TGCGCCAGCAGCTTGGAACAGTACACAGATACGCAGTATTTT. This codes for CASSLEQYTDTQYF. Looking up the rest from reference TRBV5-1 and TRBJ2-3 gives the full variable domain: KAGVTQTPRYLIKTRGQQVTLSCSPISGHRSVSWYQQTPGQGLQFLFEYFSETQRNKGNFPGRFSGRQFSNSRSEMNVSTLELGDSALYLCASSLEQYTDTQYFGPGTRLTVL.